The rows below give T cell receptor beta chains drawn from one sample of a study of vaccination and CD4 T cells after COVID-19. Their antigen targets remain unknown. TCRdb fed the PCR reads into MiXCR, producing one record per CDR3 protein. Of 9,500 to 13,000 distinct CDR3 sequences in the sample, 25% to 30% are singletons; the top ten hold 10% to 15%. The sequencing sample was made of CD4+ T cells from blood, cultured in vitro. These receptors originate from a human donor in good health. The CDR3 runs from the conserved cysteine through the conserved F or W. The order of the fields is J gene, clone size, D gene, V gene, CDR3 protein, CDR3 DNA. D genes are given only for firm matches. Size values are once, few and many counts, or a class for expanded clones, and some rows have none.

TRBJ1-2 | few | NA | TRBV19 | CASSMRQFGSGYTF | TGTGCCAGTAGTATGAGGCAGTTTGGGAGCGGCTACACCTTC
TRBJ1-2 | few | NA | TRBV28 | CATKLFGGPNYGYTF | TGTGCCACCAAATTATTTGGGGGGCCTAACTATGGCTACACCTTC
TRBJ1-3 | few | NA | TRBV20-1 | CSARDSDSGNTIYF | TGCAGTGCTAGGGACAGTGACTCTGGAAACACCATATATTTT
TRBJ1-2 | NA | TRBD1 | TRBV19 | CASSPDRGTYGYTF | TGTGCCAGTAGCCCGGACAGGGGAACCTATGGCTACACCTTC
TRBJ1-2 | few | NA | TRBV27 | CASSLRGGGYTF | TGTGCCAGCAGTTTAAGGGGGGGCGGCTACACCTTC
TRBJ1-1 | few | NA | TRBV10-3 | CAISSIRGGETEAFF | TGTGCCATCAGTTCCATAAGGGGGGGCGAAACTGAAGCTTTCTTT
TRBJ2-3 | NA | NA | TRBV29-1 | CSVGEGASTDTQYF | TGCAGCGTTGGGGAGGGGGCTAGCACAGATACGCAGTATTTT
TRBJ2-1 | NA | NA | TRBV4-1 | CASSQEGEGVPNEQFF | TGCGCCAGCAGCCAGGAGGGGGAGGGTGTTCCCAATGAGCAGTTCTTC
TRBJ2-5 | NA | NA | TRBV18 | CASSPDSQETQYF | TGTGCCAGCTCACCGGACTCCCAAGAGACCCAGTACTTC
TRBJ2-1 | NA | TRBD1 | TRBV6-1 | CASSIDRVKGNEQFF | TGTGCCAGCAGTATCGACAGGGTTAAGGGAAATGAGCAGTTCTTC
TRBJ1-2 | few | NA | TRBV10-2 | CASSPPGGDGYTF | TGCGCCAGCAGCCCCCCCGGGGGGGACGGCTACACCTTC
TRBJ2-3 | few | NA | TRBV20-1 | CSARDRGWDTQYF | TGCAGTGCTAGAGACCGGGGGTGGGATACGCAGTATTTT
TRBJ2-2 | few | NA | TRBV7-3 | CATSGFTGELFF | TGTGCCACCTCAGGGTTCACCGGGGAGCTGTTTTTT
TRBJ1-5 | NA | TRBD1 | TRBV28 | CASSPNGQAGQPQHF | TGTGCCAGCAGCCCAAACGGACAGGCAGGCCAGCCCCAGCATTTT
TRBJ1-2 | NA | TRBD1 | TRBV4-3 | CASSQERGQGIGGYTF | TGCGCCAGCAGCCAAGAGAGGGGACAGGGGATTGGAGGCTACACCTTC
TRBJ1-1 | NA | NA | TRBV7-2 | CASSLTPVTGNTEAFF | TGTGCCAGCAGCTTAACTCCCGTGACAGGGAACACTGAAGCTTTCTTT
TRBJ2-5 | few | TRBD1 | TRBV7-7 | CASSFLPDREETQYF | TGTGCTAGCAGCTTCCTCCCGGACAGGGAAGAGACCCAGTACTTC
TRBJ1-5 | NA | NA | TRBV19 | CASSSRQAGNQPQHF | TGTGCCAGTAGTAGCCGACAGGCGGGTAATCAGCCCCAGCATTTT
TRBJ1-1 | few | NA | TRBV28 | CASCPGGLNTEAFF | TGTGCCAGCTGTCCCGGGGGGCTGAACACTGAAGCTTTCTTT
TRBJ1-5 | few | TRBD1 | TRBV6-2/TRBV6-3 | CASTARDRSNQPQHF | TGTGCCAGCACCGCCCGGGACAGGTCCAATCAGCCCCAGCATTTT
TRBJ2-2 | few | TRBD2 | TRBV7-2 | CASSLTSGGVTGELFF | TGTGCCAGCAGCTTAACTAGCGGGGGGGTAACCGGGGAGCTGTTTTTT
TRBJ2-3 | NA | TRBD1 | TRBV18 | CASSPTGDTQYF | TGTGCCAGCTCACCGACAGGGGACACGCAGTATTTT
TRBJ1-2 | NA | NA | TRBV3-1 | CASSFLEGYTF | TGTGCCAGCAGCTTTTTGGAAGGCTACACCTTC
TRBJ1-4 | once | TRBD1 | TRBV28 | CASRRQGSLEKLFF | TGTGCCAGTAGGCGACAGGGATCCCTTGAAAAACTGTTTTTT
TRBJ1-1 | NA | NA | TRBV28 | CASSPPWGGGTEAFF | TGTGCCAGCAGCCCCCCTTGGGGGGGAGGCACTGAAGCTTTCTTT
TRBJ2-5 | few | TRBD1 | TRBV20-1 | CSAHRGETQYF | TGCAGTGCTCACAGGGGAGAGACCCAGTACTTC
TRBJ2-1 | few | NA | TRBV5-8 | CASSQAPNTYNEQFF | TGTGCCAGCAGCCAGGCCCCCAATACCTACAATGAGCAGTTCTTC
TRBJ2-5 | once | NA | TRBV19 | CASQKRGAPQAQETQYF | TGTGCCAGCCAAAAACGTGGGGCACCCCAGGCCCAAGAGACCCAGTACTTC
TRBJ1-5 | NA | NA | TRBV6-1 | CASSPPGGINQPQHF | TGTGCCAGCAGTCCCCCGGGAGGGATCAATCAGCCCCAGCATTTT
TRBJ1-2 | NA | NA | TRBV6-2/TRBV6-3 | CASGRRGDYGYTF | TGTGCCAGCGGTCGCCGGGGAGACTATGGCTACACCTTC
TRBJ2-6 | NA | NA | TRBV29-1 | CSVLSGANVLTF | TGCAGCGTTTTGTCTGGGGCCAACGTCCTGACTTTC
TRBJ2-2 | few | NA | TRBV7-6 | CASSNQARGELFF | TGTGCTAGCAGCAACCAGGCCCGCGGGGAGCTGTTTTTT
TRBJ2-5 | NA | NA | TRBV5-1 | CASSLGVQETQYF | TGCGCCAGCAGCTTGGGTGTACAAGAGACCCAGTACTTC
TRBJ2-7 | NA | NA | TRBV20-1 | CSARVRDRFSEQYF | TGCAGTGCTAGAGTGCGGGATAGATTCTCCGAGCAGTACTTC
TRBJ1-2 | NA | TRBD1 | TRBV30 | CAWSSGQGIEYTF | TGTGCCTGGAGTTCTGGACAGGGAATTGAATACACCTTC
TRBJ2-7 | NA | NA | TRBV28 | CASSFPNHADSAYEQYF | TGTGCCAGCAGTTTTCCAAACCATGCTGACAGCGCCTACGAGCAGTACTTC
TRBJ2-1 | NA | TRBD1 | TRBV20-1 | CSARLSPLGQGAVYEQFF | TGCAGTGCTAGACTTTCCCCCTTAGGACAGGGGGCTGTATATGAGCAGTTCTTC
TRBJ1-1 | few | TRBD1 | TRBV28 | CAIDRGSAEAFF | TGTGCCATCGACAGGGGTTCGGCTGAAGCTTTCTTT
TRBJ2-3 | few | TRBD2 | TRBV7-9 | CASSLVGDRRESTDTQYF | TGTGCCAGCAGCTTAGTGGGGGACCGGCGGGAGAGCACAGATACGCAGTATTTT
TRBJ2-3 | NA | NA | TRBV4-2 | CASRAQASSTDTQYF | TGTGCCAGCAGGGCGCAGGCCTCATCCACAGATACGCAGTATTTT
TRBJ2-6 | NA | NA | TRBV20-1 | CSAPGRSHSGANVLTF | TGCAGTGCGCCGGGACGGTCCCACTCTGGGGCCAACGTCCTGACTTTC
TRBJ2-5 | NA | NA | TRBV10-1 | CASSDPRGGRETQYF | TGCGCCAGCAGTGACCCCCGGGGAGGTCGAGAGACCCAGTACTTC
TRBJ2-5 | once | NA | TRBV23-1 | CASSQSIQGMSETQYF | TGCGCCAGCAGTCAATCGATTCAGGGGATGTCGGAGACCCAGTACTTC
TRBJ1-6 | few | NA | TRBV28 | CASSPPIKVIGSPLHF | TGTGCCAGCAGTCCGCCAATCAAGGTCATTGGGTCACCCCTCCACTTT
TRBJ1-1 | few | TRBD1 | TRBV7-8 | CASSSPFRGHTEAFF | TGTGCCAGCAGCTCACCATTCAGGGGGCACACTGAAGCTTTCTTT
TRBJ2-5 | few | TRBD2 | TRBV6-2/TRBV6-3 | CASSYGGSGETQYF | TGTGCCAGCAGTTACGGCGGGAGCGGTGAGACCCAGTACTTC
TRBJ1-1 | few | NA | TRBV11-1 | CASSLAPTVNTEAFF | TGTGCCAGCAGCTTAGCTCCGACTGTGAACACTGAAGCTTTCTTT
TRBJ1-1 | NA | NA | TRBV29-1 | CSVVGSGNTEAFF | TGCAGCGTTGTAGGAAGCGGGAACACTGAAGCTTTCTTT
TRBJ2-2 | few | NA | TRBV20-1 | CSARTTSTGELFF | TGCAGTGCTAGGACTACAAGCACCGGGGAGCTGTTTTTT
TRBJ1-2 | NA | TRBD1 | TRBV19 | CASTSDRIYGYTF | TGTGCCAGTACCTCGGACAGGATCTATGGCTACACCTTC
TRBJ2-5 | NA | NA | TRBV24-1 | CATSEPGLETQYF | TGTGCCACCAGTGAACCGGGACTCGAGACCCAGTACTTC
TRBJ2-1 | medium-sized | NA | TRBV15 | CATSRDRASPREQFF | TGTGCCACCAGCAGAGATCGCGCTAGCCCTAGGGAGCAGTTCTTC
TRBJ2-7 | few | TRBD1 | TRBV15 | CATSRETGGYYEQYF | TGTGCCACCAGCAGAGAAACAGGGGGCTACTACGAGCAGTACTTC
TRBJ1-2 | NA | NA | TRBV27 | CATHPGITYPRDYTF | TGTGCCACCCATCCAGGGATTACTTATCCTCGCGACTACACCTTC
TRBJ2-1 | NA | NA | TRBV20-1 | CSARATNEQFF | TGCAGTGCTAGAGCAACGAATGAGCAGTTCTTC